This TCR beta chain stems from a study of early T cells in non-severe SARS-CoV-2 infection. Points from the study as a whole: A preference for anti-spike CD8 responses marked VDJdb matching, which missed private and CD4 specificities.

As for this clonotype: What it binds is not known.

The V end was cut by 6 bases, the J end by 0 bases, with 12 bases between. This CDR3 is 14 amino acids long. Unique molecular identifiers were attached to individual cDNA molecules. TCRdb fed the 5' RACE reads into MiXCR, producing one record per CDR3 protein. Of approximately 97,000 distinct CDR3 sequences detected, roughly 13% appear once; the ten largest clones hold roughly 6.3%. The receptor was isolated from an adult who was a healthcare worker with PCR-confirmed SARS-CoV-2 infection or an uninfected control (not recorded which). J is TRBJ2-7 and V is TRBV12-3 or TRBV12-4; possibly TRBD2 for D (6 bases). Sequenced input: whole blood. The CDR3 nucleotides read TGTGCCAGCAGCCCGGGACTGAACTCCTACGAGCAGTACTTC. It encodes CASSPGLNSYEQYF.